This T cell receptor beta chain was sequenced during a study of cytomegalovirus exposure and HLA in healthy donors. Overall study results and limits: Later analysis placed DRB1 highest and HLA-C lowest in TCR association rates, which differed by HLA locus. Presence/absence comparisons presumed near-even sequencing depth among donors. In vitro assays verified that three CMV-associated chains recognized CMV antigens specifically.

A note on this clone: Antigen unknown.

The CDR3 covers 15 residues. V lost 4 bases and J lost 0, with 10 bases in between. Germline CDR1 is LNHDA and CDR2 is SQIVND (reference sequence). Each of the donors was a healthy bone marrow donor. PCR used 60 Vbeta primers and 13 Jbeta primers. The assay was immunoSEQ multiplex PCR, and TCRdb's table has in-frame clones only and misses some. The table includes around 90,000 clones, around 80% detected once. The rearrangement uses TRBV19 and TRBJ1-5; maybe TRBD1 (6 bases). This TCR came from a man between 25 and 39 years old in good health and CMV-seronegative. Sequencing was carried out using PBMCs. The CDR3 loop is CASSRGQYSNQPQHF. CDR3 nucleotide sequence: TGTGCCAGTAGTAGAGGACAGTATAGCAATCAGCCCCAGCATTTT.